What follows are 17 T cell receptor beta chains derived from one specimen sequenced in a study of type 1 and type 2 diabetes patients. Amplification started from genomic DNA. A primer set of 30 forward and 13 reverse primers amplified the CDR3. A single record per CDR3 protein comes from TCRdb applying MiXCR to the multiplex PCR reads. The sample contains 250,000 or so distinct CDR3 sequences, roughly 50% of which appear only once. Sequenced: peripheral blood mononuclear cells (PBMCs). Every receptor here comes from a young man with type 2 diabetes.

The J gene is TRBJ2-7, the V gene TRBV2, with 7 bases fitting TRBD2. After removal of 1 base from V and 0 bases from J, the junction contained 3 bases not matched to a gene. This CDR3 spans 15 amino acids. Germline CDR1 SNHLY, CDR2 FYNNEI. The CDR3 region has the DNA TGTGCCAGCAGTGAAGACGCGGGAGCCTCCTACGAGCAGTACTTC. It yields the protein CASSEDAGASYEQYF.

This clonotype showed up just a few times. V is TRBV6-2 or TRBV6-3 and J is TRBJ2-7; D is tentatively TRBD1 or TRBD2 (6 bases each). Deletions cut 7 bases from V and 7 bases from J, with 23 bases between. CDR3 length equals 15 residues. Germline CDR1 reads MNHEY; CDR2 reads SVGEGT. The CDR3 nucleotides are TGTGCCAGCACCTTCATGGGGACTGGGGGCAGTGAGCAGTACTTC. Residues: CASTFMGTGGSEQYF.

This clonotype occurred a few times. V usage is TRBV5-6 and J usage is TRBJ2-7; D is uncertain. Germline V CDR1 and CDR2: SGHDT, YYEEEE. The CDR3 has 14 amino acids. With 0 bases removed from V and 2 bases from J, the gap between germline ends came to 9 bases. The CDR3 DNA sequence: TGTGCCAGCAGCTTGGCCCCTGTTACCTACGAGCAGTACTTC. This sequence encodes CASSLAPVTYEQYF.

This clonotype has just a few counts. CDR3 bases: TGTGCCAGCACAGCGGGGGGGTGGTTGAAGACCCAGTACTTC. It is translated as CASTAGGWLKTQYF. V and J are TRBV6-1 and TRBJ2-5, with TRBD2 identical over 10 bases. Germline lookup yields CDR1 MNHNS and CDR2 SASEGT. The CDR3 totals 14 residues. V trimming: 7 bases; J trimming: 6 bases; junction bases outside the gene matches: 8.

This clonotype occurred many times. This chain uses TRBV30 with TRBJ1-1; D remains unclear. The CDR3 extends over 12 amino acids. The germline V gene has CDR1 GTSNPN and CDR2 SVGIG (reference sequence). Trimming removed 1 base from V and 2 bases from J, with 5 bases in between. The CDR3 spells CAWSGLNTEAFF. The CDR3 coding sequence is TGTGCCTGGAGTGGACTTAACACTGAAGCTTTCTTT.

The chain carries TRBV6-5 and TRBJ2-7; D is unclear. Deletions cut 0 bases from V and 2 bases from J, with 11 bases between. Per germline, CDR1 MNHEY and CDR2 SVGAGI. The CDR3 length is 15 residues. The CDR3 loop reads CASSYSSPLTYEQYF. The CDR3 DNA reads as TGTGCCAGCAGTTACTCGAGCCCACTAACCTACGAGCAGTACTTC.

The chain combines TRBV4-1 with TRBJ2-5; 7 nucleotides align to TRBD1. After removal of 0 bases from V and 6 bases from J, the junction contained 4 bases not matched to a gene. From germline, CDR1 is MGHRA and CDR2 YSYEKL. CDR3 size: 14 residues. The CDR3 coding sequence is TGCGCCAGCAGCCAAGAAGGGGGCAGGCAGACCCAGTACTTC. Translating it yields CASSQEGGRQTQYF.

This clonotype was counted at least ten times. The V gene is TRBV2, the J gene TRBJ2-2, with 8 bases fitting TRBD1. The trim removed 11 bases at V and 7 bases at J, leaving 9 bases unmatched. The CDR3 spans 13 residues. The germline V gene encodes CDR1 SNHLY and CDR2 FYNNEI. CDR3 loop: CAGEQGENGELFF. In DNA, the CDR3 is TGTGCCGGTGAACAGGGGGAGAACGGGGAGCTGTTTTTT.

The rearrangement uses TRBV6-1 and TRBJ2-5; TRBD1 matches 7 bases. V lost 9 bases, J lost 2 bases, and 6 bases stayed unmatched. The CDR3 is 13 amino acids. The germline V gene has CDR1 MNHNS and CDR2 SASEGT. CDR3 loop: CASRQGPQETQYF. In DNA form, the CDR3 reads TGTGCCAGTCGACAGGGTCCACAAGAGACCCAGTACTTC.

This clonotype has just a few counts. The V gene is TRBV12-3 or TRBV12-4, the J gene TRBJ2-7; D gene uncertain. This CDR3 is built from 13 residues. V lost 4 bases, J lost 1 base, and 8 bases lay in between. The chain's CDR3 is CASSSSASYEQYF. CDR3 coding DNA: TGTGCCAGCAGTTCCTCTGCATCCTACGAGCAGTACTTC.

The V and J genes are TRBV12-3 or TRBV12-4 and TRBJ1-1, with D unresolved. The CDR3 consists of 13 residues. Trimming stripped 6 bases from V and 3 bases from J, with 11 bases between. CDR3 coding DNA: TGTGCCAGCAGCCCGGGGAGGGACACTGAAGCTTTCTTT. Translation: CASSPGRDTEAFF.

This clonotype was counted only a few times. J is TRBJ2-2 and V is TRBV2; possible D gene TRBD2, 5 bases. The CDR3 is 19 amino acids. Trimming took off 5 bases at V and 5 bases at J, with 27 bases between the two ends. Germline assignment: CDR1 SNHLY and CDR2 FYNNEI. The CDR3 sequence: CASSYAVVGGAAGTGELFF. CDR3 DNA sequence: TGTGCCAGCAGTTACGCAGTTGTCGGTGGAGCGGCTGGGACCGGGGAGCTGTTTTTT.

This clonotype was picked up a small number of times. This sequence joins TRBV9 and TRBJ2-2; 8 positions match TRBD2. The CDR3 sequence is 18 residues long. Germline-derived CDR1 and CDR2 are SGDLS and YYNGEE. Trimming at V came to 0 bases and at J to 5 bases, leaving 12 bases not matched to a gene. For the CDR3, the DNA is TGTGCCAGCAGCGTAGGGTTTTCGGGCGGACTAGCAACCGGGGAGCTGTTTTTT. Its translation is CASSVGFSGGLATGELFF.

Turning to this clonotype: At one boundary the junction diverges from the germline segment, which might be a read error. This chain's CDR3 is CASSLVTDSYKQYF. The CDR3 DNA is TGCGCCAGCAGCTTGGTGACAGATTCCTACAAGCAGTACTTC. V usage is TRBV5-1 and J usage is TRBJ2-7; weak D call: TRBD1 (5 bases). CDR1 and CDR2 (germline): SGHRS, YFSETQ. The CDR3 contains 14 residues.

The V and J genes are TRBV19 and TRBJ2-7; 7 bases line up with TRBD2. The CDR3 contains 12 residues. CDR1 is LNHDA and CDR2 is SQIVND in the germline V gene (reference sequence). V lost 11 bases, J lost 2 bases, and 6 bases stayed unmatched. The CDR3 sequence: CASDGLAYEQYF. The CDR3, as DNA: TGTGCCTCGGACGGACTAGCCTACGAGCAGTACTTC.

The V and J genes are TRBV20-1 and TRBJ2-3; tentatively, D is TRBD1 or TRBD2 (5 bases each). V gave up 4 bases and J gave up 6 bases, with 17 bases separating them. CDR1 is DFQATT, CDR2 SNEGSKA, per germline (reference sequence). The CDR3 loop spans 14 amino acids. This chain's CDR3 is CSANRDLTKDTQYF. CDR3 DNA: TGCAGTGCTAATAGGGACCTAACGAAGGATACGCAGTATTTT.

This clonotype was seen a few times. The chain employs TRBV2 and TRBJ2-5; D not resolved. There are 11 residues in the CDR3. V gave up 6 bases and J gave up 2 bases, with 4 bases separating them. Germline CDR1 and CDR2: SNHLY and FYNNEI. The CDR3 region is CASRAQETQYF. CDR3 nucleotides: TGTGCCAGCAGGGCTCAAGAGACCCAGTACTTC.